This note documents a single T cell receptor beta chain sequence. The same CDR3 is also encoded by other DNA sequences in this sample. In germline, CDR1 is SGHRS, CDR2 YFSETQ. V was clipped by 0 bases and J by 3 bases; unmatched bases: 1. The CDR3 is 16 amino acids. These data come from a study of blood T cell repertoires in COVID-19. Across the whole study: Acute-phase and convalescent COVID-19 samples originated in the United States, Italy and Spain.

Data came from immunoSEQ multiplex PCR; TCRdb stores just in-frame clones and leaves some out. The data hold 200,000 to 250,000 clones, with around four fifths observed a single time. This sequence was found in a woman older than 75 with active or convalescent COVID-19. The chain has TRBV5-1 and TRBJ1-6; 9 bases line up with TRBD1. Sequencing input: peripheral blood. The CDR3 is CASSLGTGDYNSPLHF. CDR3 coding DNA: TGCGCCAGCAGCTTGGGGACAGGGGACTATAATTCACCCCTCCACTTT. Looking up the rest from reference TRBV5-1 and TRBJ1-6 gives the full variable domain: KAGVTQTPRYLIKTRGQQVTLSCSPISGHRSVSWYQQTPGQGLQFLFEYFSETQRNKGNFPGRFSGRQFSNSRSEMNVSTLELGDSALYLCASSLGTGDYNSPLHFGNGTRLTVT.